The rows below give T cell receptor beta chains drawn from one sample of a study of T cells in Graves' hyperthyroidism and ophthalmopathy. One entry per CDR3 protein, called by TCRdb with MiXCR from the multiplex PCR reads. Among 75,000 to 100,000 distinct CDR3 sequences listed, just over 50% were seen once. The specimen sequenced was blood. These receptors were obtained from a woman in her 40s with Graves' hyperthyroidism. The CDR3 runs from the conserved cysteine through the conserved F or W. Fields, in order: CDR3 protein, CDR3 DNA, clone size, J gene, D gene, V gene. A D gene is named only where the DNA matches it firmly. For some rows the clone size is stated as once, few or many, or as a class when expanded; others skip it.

cdr3_aa: CSARDFGERETQYF; cdr3_nt: TGCAGTGCTAGAGATTTTGGGGAACGCGAGACCCAGTACTTC; clone_size: -; j_call: TRBJ2-5; d_call: -; v_call: TRBV20-1
cdr3_aa: CASSYGQVLTEAFF; cdr3_nt: TGTGCCAGCAGCTATGGACAGGTACTCACTGAAGCTTTCTTT; clone_size: -; j_call: TRBJ1-1; d_call: TRBD1; v_call: TRBV7-9
cdr3_aa: CSARDPGRDSNQPQHF; cdr3_nt: TGCAGTGCTAGAGATCCCGGCAGGGATAGCAATCAGCCCCAGCATTTT; clone_size: -; j_call: TRBJ1-5; d_call: -; v_call: TRBV20-1
cdr3_aa: CASSFPLADSEGNTIYF; cdr3_nt: TGTGCCAGCAGCTTCCCCCTAGCGGATAGCGAGGGAAACACCATATATTTT; clone_size: -; j_call: TRBJ1-3; d_call: -; v_call: TRBV7-2
cdr3_aa: CASSISGQDSYEQYF; cdr3_nt: TGTGCCAGTAGTATATCCGGCCAGGACTCCTACGAGCAGTACTTC; clone_size: few; j_call: TRBJ2-7; d_call: -; v_call: TRBV19
cdr3_aa: CASSLSGTGPYEQYF; cdr3_nt: TGTGCCAGCAGCTTGTCTGGGACGGGGCCCTACGAACAGTACTTC; clone_size: many; j_call: TRBJ2-7; d_call: -; v_call: TRBV5-8
cdr3_aa: CATSSPQGANNSPLHF; cdr3_nt: TGTGCCACCAGCAGTCCACAGGGGGCGAATAATTCACCCCTCCACTTT; clone_size: -; j_call: TRBJ1-6; d_call: TRBD1; v_call: TRBV15
cdr3_aa: CASSGRGLADQETQYF; cdr3_nt: TGTGCCAGCAGCGGAAGGGGACTAGCGGACCAAGAGACCCAGTACTTC; clone_size: -; j_call: TRBJ2-5; d_call: TRBD2; v_call: TRBV9
cdr3_aa: CASSFGQGGWNTEAFF; cdr3_nt: TGCGCCAGCAGCTTCGGACAGGGGGGATGGAACACTGAAGCTTTCTTT; clone_size: -; j_call: TRBJ1-1; d_call: TRBD1; v_call: TRBV7-9
cdr3_aa: CASSFIGTATYGYTF; cdr3_nt: TGTGCCAGCAGCTTCATCGGGACAGCGACCTATGGCTACACCTTC; clone_size: -; j_call: TRBJ1-2; d_call: TRBD1; v_call: TRBV11-2
cdr3_aa: CASSSSLRFRGDTEAFF; cdr3_nt: TGCGCCAGCAGCTCGAGTCTAAGATTCCGTGGGGACACTGAAGCTTTCTTT; clone_size: many; j_call: TRBJ1-1; d_call: -; v_call: TRBV5-1
cdr3_aa: CASSPTRDSEGNTIYF; cdr3_nt: TGCGCCAGCAGTCCCACCCGGGACAGCGAGGGAAACACCATATATTTT; clone_size: -; j_call: TRBJ1-3; d_call: TRBD1; v_call: TRBV5-1
cdr3_aa: CSASRTGGGTEAFF; cdr3_nt: TGCAGTGCTAGTCGCACAGGGGGAGGCACTGAAGCTTTCTTT; clone_size: -; j_call: TRBJ1-1; d_call: TRBD1; v_call: TRBV20-1
cdr3_aa: CSASRVNTEAFF; cdr3_nt: TGCAGTGCTAGCAGGGTGAACACTGAAGCTTTCTTT; clone_size: many; j_call: TRBJ1-1; d_call: -; v_call: TRBV20-1
cdr3_aa: CSSYLTGNGYTF; cdr3_nt: TGCAGCTCATACCTGACAGGGAACGGCTACACCTTC; clone_size: -; j_call: TRBJ1-2; d_call: TRBD1; v_call: TRBV29-1
cdr3_aa: CASSTRTAYEQYF; cdr3_nt: TGTGCCAGCAGCACCAGGACAGCCTACGAGCAGTACTTC; clone_size: -; j_call: TRBJ2-7; d_call: -; v_call: TRBV5-1
cdr3_aa: CASSQDSGLAGVVQYF; cdr3_nt: TGTGCCAGCAGCCAAGATTCGGGGCTAGCGGGAGTCGTGCAGTACTTC; clone_size: few; j_call: TRBJ2-7; d_call: TRBD2; v_call: TRBV12-3/TRBV12-4
cdr3_aa: CASSSGTAGMGVQGYTF; cdr3_nt: TGTGCCAGCAGTTCCGGGACGGCAGGGATGGGTGTGCAGGGCTACACCTTC; clone_size: -; j_call: TRBJ1-2; d_call: -; v_call: TRBV12-3/TRBV12-4
cdr3_aa: CASSLSRRVAFF; cdr3_nt: TGTGCCAGCAGCTTAAGTCGAAGGGTGGCTTTCTTT; clone_size: -; j_call: TRBJ1-1; d_call: -; v_call: TRBV7-9
cdr3_aa: CASSWQGRGDVNGYTF; cdr3_nt: TGTGCCAGCAGTTGGCAGGGAAGGGGTGATGTGAATGGCTACACCTTC; clone_size: many; j_call: TRBJ1-2; d_call: -; v_call: TRBV6-5
cdr3_aa: CASSSPGEGNTIYF; cdr3_nt: TGTGCCAGCAGCTCTCCAGGGGAGGGTAACACCATATATTTT; clone_size: many; j_call: TRBJ1-3; d_call: -; v_call: TRBV7-6
cdr3_aa: CASQDRGGYEQYF; cdr3_nt: TGTGCCAGCCAAGACAGGGGAGGGTACGAGCAGTACTTC; clone_size: once; j_call: TRBJ2-7; d_call: -; v_call: TRBV11-2
cdr3_aa: CASSPRGSGSVEQYF; cdr3_nt: TGTGCCAGCAGCCCGAGGGGTAGCGGGAGTGTTGAGCAGTACTTC; clone_size: -; j_call: TRBJ2-7; d_call: TRBD2; v_call: TRBV13
cdr3_aa: CASSLRGEVAFF; cdr3_nt: TGTGCCAGCAGCTTGAGGGGAGAGGTGGCTTTCTTT; clone_size: many; j_call: TRBJ1-1; d_call: -; v_call: TRBV7-2
cdr3_aa: CASSLGQSGKGGGYTF; cdr3_nt: TGTGCCAGCAGCTTAGGGCAGAGCGGGAAAGGTGGAGGCTACACCTTC; clone_size: once; j_call: TRBJ1-2; d_call: -; v_call: TRBV11-2
cdr3_aa: CASTFGGGGGNAIYF; cdr3_nt: TGTGCCAGCACCTTTGGCGGGGGTGGAGGAAACGCCATATATTTT; clone_size: -; j_call: TRBJ1-3; d_call: -; v_call: TRBV7-2
cdr3_aa: CAIRDRGTYEQYF; cdr3_nt: TGTGCCATCAGGGACAGGGGGACCTACGAGCAGTACTTC; clone_size: -; j_call: TRBJ2-7; d_call: TRBD1; v_call: TRBV10-3
cdr3_aa: CASSQVGQGSAFF; cdr3_nt: TGTGCCAGCAGCCAAGTGGGACAGGGTTCCGCTTTCTTT; clone_size: -; j_call: TRBJ1-1; d_call: TRBD1; v_call: TRBV7-9
cdr3_aa: CATSPGLRNQPQHF; cdr3_nt: TGTGCCACCAGCCCGGGCCTCCGCAATCAGCCCCAGCATTTT; clone_size: many; j_call: TRBJ1-5; d_call: -; v_call: TRBV15
cdr3_aa: CAISGAGTNTEAFF; cdr3_nt: TGTGCCATCAGTGGCGCAGGGACGAACACTGAAGCTTTCTTT; clone_size: -; j_call: TRBJ1-1; d_call: -; v_call: TRBV10-3
cdr3_aa: CASSLALNQETQYF; cdr3_nt: TGTGCCAGCAGCTTAGCGCTGAACCAAGAGACCCAGTACTTC; clone_size: -; j_call: TRBJ2-5; d_call: -; v_call: TRBV7-9
cdr3_aa: CSARTGFQPQHF; cdr3_nt: TGCAGTGCGAGGACAGGGTTTCAGCCCCAGCATTTT; clone_size: many; j_call: TRBJ1-5; d_call: TRBD1; v_call: TRBV20-1
cdr3_aa: CASSTRTDNYGYTF; cdr3_nt: TGTGCCAGCAGCACTCGGACAGACAATTATGGCTACACCTTC; clone_size: -; j_call: TRBJ1-2; d_call: -; v_call: TRBV7-9
cdr3_aa: CASSATDGASGKLFF; cdr3_nt: TGTGCCAGCAGCGCAACGGACGGAGCCTCTGGAAAACTGTTTTTT; clone_size: -; j_call: TRBJ1-4; d_call: -; v_call: TRBV9
cdr3_aa: CASSLLSAGGGETQYF; cdr3_nt: TGTGCCAGCAGTTTACTGTCGGCGGGGGGCGGAGAGACCCAGTACTTC; clone_size: many; j_call: TRBJ2-5; d_call: TRBD2; v_call: TRBV28
cdr3_aa: CASSVLGTGPLYGYTF; cdr3_nt: TGTGCCAGCAGCGTACTTGGGACAGGGCCCCTTTATGGCTACACCTTC; clone_size: once; j_call: TRBJ1-2; d_call: TRBD1; v_call: TRBV7-6
cdr3_aa: CSATGTSGLETQYF; cdr3_nt: TGCAGTGCTACCGGGACTAGCGGGTTAGAGACCCAGTACTTC; clone_size: -; j_call: TRBJ2-5; d_call: TRBD2; v_call: TRBV20-1
cdr3_aa: CASSGRGTDTQYF; cdr3_nt: TGTGCCAGCAGCGGCCGTGGGACAGATACGCAGTATTTT; clone_size: many; j_call: TRBJ2-3; d_call: -; v_call: TRBV7-2
cdr3_aa: CAGSNRDRGRAFF; cdr3_nt: TGTGCCGGCAGCAACCGGGACCGCGGTCGAGCTTTCTTT; clone_size: -; j_call: TRBJ1-1; d_call: -; v_call: TRBV7-3
cdr3_aa: CASSLGAVTKYGYTF; cdr3_nt: TGTGCCAGCAGCTTAGGGGCGGTAACTAAGTATGGCTACACCTTC; clone_size: -; j_call: TRBJ1-2; d_call: -; v_call: TRBV7-8
cdr3_aa: CASSFASGRYTGELFF; cdr3_nt: TGTGCCAGCAGCTTCGCTAGCGGGAGGTACACCGGGGAGCTGTTTTTT; clone_size: many; j_call: TRBJ2-2; d_call: TRBD2; v_call: TRBV7-2
cdr3_aa: CAISMRGSGEKLFF; cdr3_nt: TGTGCCATCAGTATGAGGGGCTCTGGGGAAAAACTGTTTTTT; clone_size: -; j_call: TRBJ1-4; d_call: -; v_call: TRBV10-3
cdr3_aa: CASKDSGGGPEYGYTF; cdr3_nt: TGTGCCAGCAAAGACAGCGGTGGGGGACCCGAATATGGCTACACCTTC; clone_size: -; j_call: TRBJ1-2; d_call: -; v_call: TRBV25-1